This TCR beta chain is drawn from a study of shared clonotypes between healthy human individuals. Method: immunoSEQ multiplex PCR; TCRdb's copy keeps in-frame clones and lacks some. Of 650,000 to 800,000 clones in the sample, 55% to 80% were seen once. The germline V gene has CDR1 SGHDN and CDR2 FVKESK. CDR3 length: 15 residues. V lost 4 bases to trimming and J lost 2 bases, with 15 bases between them. The clonotype comes from a woman aged 25 to 45 in good health. Sequenced input: memory CD4+ T cells sorted from blood. This sample's subset: CD45RA-negative fraction. The chain carries TRBV14 and TRBJ2-7; D possibly corresponds to TRBD2 (5 bases). CDR3 sequence reads: CASSLRAAAPYEQYF. The CDR3 region has the DNA TGTGCCAGCAGCCTACGGGCAGCGGCCCCCTACGAGCAGTACTTC.